This T cell receptor (beta chain) is from a study of identical twins. Overall study results and limits: Clonotypes of the beta chain that were abundant in cord blood carried fewer insertions (memory repertoires showed none). It was possible that invariant MAIT and iNKT cells partly confounded the zero-insertion analyses.

The CDR3 covers 15 residues. Germline lookup yields CDR1 DFQATT and CDR2 SNEGSKA (reference sequence). The germline V and J ends were trimmed by 0 bases and 5 bases, with 17 bases remaining between them. Remarks on this clonotype: Its cognate antigen is unknown.

After template switching added a universal primer site, the resulting cDNA carried unique molecular identifiers. MiXCR, applied by TCRdb to the 5' RACE reads, yields one record per CDR3 protein. The sample yields more than 1.5 million distinct CDR3 sequences, around 33% seen once. The genes are TRBV20-1 and TRBJ2-7; no firm D call. The sequence was collected from a newborn girl in good health. Sequenced: cord blood. This chain's CDR3 is CSARDPASALNEQYF. Here the CDR3 DNA reads TGCAGTGCTAGAGATCCAGCTTCCGCTCTGAACGAGCAGTACTTC.